This T cell receptor (beta chain) was captured in a study of Graves' ophthalmopathy and Graves' hyperthyroidism. Trimming took off 4 bases at V and 1 base at J, with 17 bases between the two ends. Germline V gives CDR1 SGDLS, CDR2 YYNGEE. The CDR3 runs to 17 residues. RNA transcripts served as template for amplifying TCR beta CDR3 sequences. HTBI primers primed a first-round RT-PCR, and a second-round multiplex PCR followed. TCRdb recomputed calls from the multiplex PCR reads with MiXCR, one row per CDR3 protein. The top ten clones hold 3.3% of a sample with around 660,000 distinct CDR3 sequences, more than 40% of them seen once. The study, taken as a whole, reports: The model achieved approximately 71% sensitivity and around 78% specificity for ophthalmopathy progression.

With a duration under 3 months, ophthalmopathy in the donors showed moderate-to-severe activity, CAS ≥3 and NOSPECS ≥4. Turning to this clonotype: Antigen: not known.

The source of this sequence is an adult man with Graves' ophthalmopathy. The rearrangement uses TRBV9 and TRBJ2-2; a possible D gene is TRBD2 (6 bases). Sequencing was done on a sample of peripheral blood. The chain's CDR3 is CASSQGLREVNTGELFF. In DNA form, the CDR3 reads TGTGCCAGCAGCCAAGGGCTGAGGGAGGTGAACACCGGGGAGCTGTTTTTT.